This T cell receptor beta chain was sequenced for a study of blood T cell repertoires in COVID-19. Study as a whole: COVID-19 samples collected from the United States, Italy and Spain covered acute and convalescent phases. T cells, B-cell-depleted T cells, or PBMCs supplied cDNA or gDNA.

This clone was counted once. Using immunoSEQ multiplex PCR, the repertoire was profiled, and TCRdb retains in-frame clones only, with some absent. Of approximately 240,000 clones in the sample, approximately 83% were seen once. This CDR3 comprises 14 residues. Trimming removed 3 bases from V and 2 bases from J, with 8 bases in between. The germline gives CDR1 MNHNS, CDR2 SASEGT. The sequence was collected from a human donor in a cohort sampled during active COVID-19. Sequences were obtained from peripheral blood. The chain has TRBV6-1 and TRBJ1-5; no clear D gene. CDR3 residues: CASSDGRRNQPQHF. The CDR3 DNA is TGTGCCAGCAGTGATGGCCGCCGCAATCAGCCCCAGCATTTT.